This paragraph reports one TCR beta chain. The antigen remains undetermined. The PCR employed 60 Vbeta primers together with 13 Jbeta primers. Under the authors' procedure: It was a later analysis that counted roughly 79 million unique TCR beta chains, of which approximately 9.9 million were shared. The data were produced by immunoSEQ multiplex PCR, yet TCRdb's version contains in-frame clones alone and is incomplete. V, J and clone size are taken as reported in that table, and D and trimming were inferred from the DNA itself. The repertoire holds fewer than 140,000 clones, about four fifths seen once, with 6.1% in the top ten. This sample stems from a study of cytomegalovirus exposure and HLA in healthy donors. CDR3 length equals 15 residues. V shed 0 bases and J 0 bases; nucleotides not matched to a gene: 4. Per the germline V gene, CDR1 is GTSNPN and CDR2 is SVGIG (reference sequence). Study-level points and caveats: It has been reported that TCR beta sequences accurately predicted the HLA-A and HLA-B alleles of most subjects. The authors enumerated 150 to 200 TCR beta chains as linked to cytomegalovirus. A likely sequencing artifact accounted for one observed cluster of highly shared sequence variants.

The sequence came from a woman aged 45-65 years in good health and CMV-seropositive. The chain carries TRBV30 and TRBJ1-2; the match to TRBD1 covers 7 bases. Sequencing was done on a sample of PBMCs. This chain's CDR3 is CAWSVKGAPNYGYTF. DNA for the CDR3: TGTGCCTGGAGTGTAAAGGGGGCCCCTAACTATGGCTACACCTTC.